This passage covers 16 T cell receptor beta chains from one sample sequenced in a study of shared T cell receptors in the human thymus. The method was immunoSEQ multiplex PCR; TCRdb's version includes in-frame clones alone and lacks a portion of them. The sample gives approximately 660,000 clones, roughly 90% of which show up once; approximately 0.01% is in the top ten. The sample also formed part of further work on human thymus T cells.

Specimen: thymocytes. Receptors originate from a boy under three years old with a congenital heart defect.

The chain uses TRBV4-2 and TRBJ2-3; TRBD2 matches 7 bases. The ends lost 3 bases at V and 0 bases at J; junction bases unmatched: 6. This CDR3 region has 16 residues. Germline loops: CDR1 LGHNA, CDR2 YNFKEQ. The CDR3 sequence is CASSQLLALSTDTQYF. In DNA, the CDR3 is TGTGCCAGCAGCCAGCTACTAGCGTTAAGCACAGATACGCAGTATTTT.

This CDR3 reads CASRPGDSYEQYF. For the CDR3, the DNA is TGCGCCAGCAGACCCGGGGACTCCTACGAGCAGTACTTC. The genes are TRBV5-1 and TRBJ2-7; weak D call: TRBD2 (5 bases). Trimming took off 5 bases at V and 0 bases at J, with 9 bases between the two ends. This CDR3 has 13 residues. Looked up from germline, CDR1 is SGHRS and CDR2 is YFSETQ.

The chain joins TRBV6-5 to TRBJ2-2, with D perhaps TRBD1 (6 bases). V lost 7 bases and J lost 0, with 12 bases in between. CDR1 is MNHEY and CDR2 is SVGAGI in the germline V gene. CDR3 length equals 15 residues. The CDR3, as DNA: TGTGCCAGCACCCTACAGGGTCCGAACACCGGGGAGCTGTTTTTT. It translates to CASTLQGPNTGELFF.

The chain recombines TRBV11-3 with TRBJ2-7; D possibly corresponds to TRBD1 (6 bases). There are 14 residues in the CDR3. Looked up from germline, CDR1 is SGHNT and CDR2 is YENEEA. The ends were cut back, 5 bases at V and 3 bases at J, with 14 bases in the middle. The CDR3 bases are TGTGCCAGCAGCCTCACAGGGAGCCACTACGAGCAGTACTTC. This encodes CASSLTGSHYEQYF.

The chain links TRBV5-8 to TRBJ1-2, with D uncertain. CDR3 length: 13 amino acids. The V end was cut by 4 bases, the J end by 6 bases, with 13 bases between. Germline V CDR1 and CDR2: SGHTS, YDEGEE. The CDR3 protein is CASSAPRRHGYTF. In DNA form, the CDR3 reads TGTGCCAGCAGCGCCCCTCGGAGGCATGGCTACACCTTC.

The chain carries TRBV2 and TRBJ2-1; 9 nucleotides match TRBD1. Germline V gene data show CDR1 as SNHLY and CDR2 as FYNNEI. V gave up 7 bases and J gave up 2 bases; unmatched junction bases: 3. This CDR3 spans 14 amino acids. The CDR3 spells CASKTGGAYNEQFF. The CDR3 DNA reads TGTGCCAGCAAGACAGGGGGGGCCTACAATGAGCAGTTCTTC.

V gene TRBV20-1 combines with J gene TRBJ2-1, with D possibly matching TRBD1 (5 bases). Deletions cut 5 bases from V and 8 bases from J, with 10 bases between. The CDR3 totals 11 residues. Germline V gene sequence: CDR1 DFQATT, CDR2 SNEGSKA (reference sequence). The CDR3 is CSAFRVHEQFF. The CDR3 region has the DNA TGCAGTGCTTTCAGGGTCCATGAGCAGTTCTTC.

The J gene is TRBJ2-7, the V gene TRBV27; 8 bases fit TRBD1. Germline V lookup: CDR1 MNHEY, CDR2 SMNVEV (reference sequence). This CDR3 comprises 12 residues. V gave up 10 bases and J gave up 4 bases; unmatched junction bases: 6. The chain's CDR3 is CAIRTGRYEQYF. CDR3 nucleotide sequence: TGTGCCATCAGGACAGGGAGGTACGAGCAGTACTTC.

This clone has a single count. The chain links TRBV5-8 to TRBJ2-5; 16 bases align to TRBD2. Germline values: CDR1 SGHTS, CDR2 YDEGEE. The CDR3 runs 19 residues. V lost 0 bases and J lost 3; bases outside the gene matches: 8. The CDR3 loop reads CASSLAGTSGRENEETQYF. The CDR3, as DNA: TGTGCCAGCAGCTTGGCCGGGACTAGCGGGAGGGAAAACGAAGAGACCCAGTACTTC.

Only one count was recorded for this clone. CDR3: CASSLFTGTSGSDTQYF. The CDR3, as DNA: TGTGCCAGCAGTTTATTCACCGGGACTAGCGGATCAGATACGCAGTATTTT. The chain has TRBV28 and TRBJ2-3, with 11 bases that match TRBD2. The CDR3 contains 17 residues. The ends lost 1 base at V and 4 bases at J; junction bases unmatched: 7. CDR1 and CDR2 (germline): MDHEN, SYDVKM.

The chain recombines TRBV14 with TRBJ2-3, with unresolved D. The CDR3 length is 18 residues. Trimming removed 0 bases from V and 0 bases from J, with 16 bases in between. Germline V gives CDR1 SGHDN, CDR2 FVKESK. In DNA, the CDR3 is TGTGCCAGCAGCCAAGAGTTTGCAGTCGATTCTAGCACAGATACGCAGTATTTT. It specifies CASSQEFAVDSSTDTQYF.

This chain links TRBV4-1 with TRBJ2-7; D remains unclear. Germline loops: CDR1 MGHRA, CDR2 YSYEKL. The CDR3 totals 18 residues. Between the trimmed V and J ends, which lost 0 bases and 3 bases, there was a span of 21 bases. In nucleotides, the CDR3 is TGCGCCAGCAGCCAAGAGGCCTTCAGTCCCGCTAGGCACTACGAGCAGTACTTC. This translates into CASSQEAFSPARHYEQYF.

The genes are TRBV5-1 and TRBJ2-7, with 12 positions matching TRBD2. The CDR3 has 23 residues. The germline V gene encodes CDR1 SGHRS and CDR2 YFSETQ. The V and J ends lost 1 base and 0 bases, in that order; junction bases with no gene match: 23. This CDR3 is CASSLFGREGNGTSGWSSYEQYF. CDR3 coding DNA: TGCGCCAGCAGCTTGTTCGGCAGGGAAGGGAACGGGACTAGCGGGTGGAGCTCCTACGAGCAGTACTTC.

The rearrangement links TRBV4-1 to TRBJ1-5, with 7 nucleotides matching TRBD1. The CDR3 has 15 residues. Germline CDR1 is MGHRA and CDR2 is YSYEKL. J gave up 7 bases and V 3 bases, and 9 bases lay outside the gene matches. The CDR3 nucleotides are TGCGCCAGCAGCCACACCTCGACAGGGCGACAGCCCCAGCATTTT. Protein: CASSHTSTGRQPQHF.

The chain carries TRBV6-5 and TRBJ2-3; 8 positions agree with TRBD1. Trimming removed 2 bases from V and 3 bases from J; junction bases left unmatched: 7. CDR1 is MNHEY and CDR2 is SVGAGI in the germline V gene. The CDR3 is 16 residues long. In nucleotides, the CDR3 is TGTGCCAGCAGTTACAAAGACAGGGGCGGGACAGATACGCAGTATTTT. Translation: CASSYKDRGGTDTQYF.

The V call is TRBV29-1, the J call TRBJ2-1, with 8 bases matching TRBD2. CDR1 and CDR2 (germline): SQVTM, ANQGSEA. There are 18 residues in the CDR3. With V trimmed by 5 bases and J by 6 bases, 21 bases remained unmatched. The CDR3 nucleotides read TGCAGCGTTCCCTACCTGGGGGCTAGCGGGTTGGGGGGCAATGAGCAGTTCTTC. It codes for CSVPYLGASGLGGNEQFF.